This T cell receptor beta chain originates from a study of T cells in Graves' hyperthyroidism and ophthalmopathy. The table lists this clonotype with many counts. TCR beta CDR3 regions were amplified from RNA transcripts. The primer set for the first-round RT-PCR of the TCR CDR3 was HTBI. MiXCR was run by TCRdb on the multiplex PCR reads, yielding one entry per CDR3 protein. The data hold 350,000 or so distinct CDR3 sequences, with 18% observed a single time. This CDR3 has 17 residues. The germline V and J ends were trimmed by 8 bases and 8 bases, with 30 bases remaining between them. The germline gives CDR1 LNHDA, CDR2 SQIVND (reference sequence).

The sequence came from a middle-aged woman with Graves' ophthalmopathy. Sample: blood. The V gene is TRBV19, the J gene TRBJ1-1; D may be TRBD1 (5 bases). The CDR3: CASRPGGGGRTGGEAFF. CDR3 nucleotide sequence: TGTGCCAGTCGCCCTGGGGGTGGTGGACGTACCGGCGGGGAAGCTTTCTTT.